These 9 T cell receptor beta chains came from one sample sequenced in a study of technical replicates of blood from a handful of donors. The protocol was immunoSEQ multiplex PCR, while the TCRdb copy is restricted to in-frame clones and leaves out a portion. The table records 65,000 to 85,000 clones, 96% of them present only once. Sequencing was done on a sample of T cells isolated from PBMCs. These receptors came from a human donor in good health.

The rearrangement joins TRBV6-5 to TRBJ1-1; D remains unclear. The CDR3 contains 12 residues. Germline V gives CDR1 MNHEY, CDR2 SVGAGI. V dropped 6 bases and J dropped 3 bases, with 8 bases sitting between them. CDR3 residues: CASRERDTEAFF. CDR3 sequence (DNA): TGTGCCAGCAGGGAGAGGGACACTGAAGCTTTCTTT.

The chain links TRBV7-6 to TRBJ2-1, with 7 nucleotides matching TRBD2. The V segment lost 3 bases and the J segment 6 bases; nucleotides outside the gene matches: 11. The CDR3 totals 16 residues. Germline V lookup: CDR1 SGHVS, CDR2 FNYEAQ. The CDR3 DNA follows: TGTGCCAGCAGCTTGATTGAGGGCGGGAGAGGCAATGAGCAGTTCTTC. Its translation is CASSLIEGGRGNEQFF.

This clone is a singleton in its sample. The chain has TRBV7-2 and TRBJ1-2; D may be TRBD1 (6 bases). The germline V and J ends were trimmed by 0 bases and 8 bases, with 19 bases remaining between them. Germline assignment: CDR1 SGHTA and CDR2 FQGNSA. This CDR3 spans 16 amino acids. CDR3 protein: CASSLARGGGGVGYTF. The CDR3 DNA reads TGTGCCAGCAGCTTAGCCCGTGGGGGAGGGGGTGTAGGCTACACCTTC.

The rearrangement joins TRBV11-3 to TRBJ1-1; a possible D gene is TRBD1 (6 bases). CDR3 length: 13 amino acids. V lost 4 bases to trimming and J lost 5 bases, with 11 bases between them. Germline V CDR1 and CDR2: SGHNT, YENEEA. The CDR3, as DNA: TGTGCCAGCAGCTCGTACAGGGTGACTGAAGCTTTCTTT. Translation gives CASSSYRVTEAFF.

The table lists this clone with a count of one. The CDR3 ends on some other residue instead of the conserved phenylalanine or tryptophan, so this is likely a read error. The chain joins TRBV6-5 to TRBJ2-7; D is perhaps TRBD1 (5 bases). Germline V gene data show CDR1 as MNHEY and CDR2 as SVGAGI. The V and J ends lost 2 bases and 2 bases respectively, with 13 bases between them. This CDR3 is built from 15 residues. CDR3 sequence: CASSYPRQSPYEQYL. As DNA, the CDR3 is TGTGCCAGCAGTTACCCACGACAGTCGCCCTACGAGCAGTACCTC.

This clone was observed a single time. The V call is TRBV10-1, the J call TRBJ2-1; tentatively, D is TRBD1 (6 bases). CDR1 is WNHNN and CDR2 is SYGVQD in the germline V gene (reference sequence). Deletions cut 5 bases from V and 6 bases from J, with 14 bases between. The CDR3 has 14 amino acids. CDR3 sequence reads: CASSSGSGVNEQFF. For the CDR3, the DNA is TGCGCCAGCAGTTCTGGGTCAGGGGTCAATGAGCAGTTCTTC.

The chain employs TRBV4-1 and TRBJ2-1; 10 positions match TRBD1. J was trimmed by 6 bases and V by 3 bases; bases with no gene match: 8. The germline CDR1 and CDR2 sequences are MGHRA and YSYEKL. CDR3 length: 16 residues. The CDR3 region is CASSHPGTGVVNEQFF. The DNA of the CDR3 is TGCGCCAGCAGCCACCCCGGGACAGGGGTGGTCAATGAGCAGTTCTTC.

V gene TRBV11-3 combines with J gene TRBJ2-1; 9 nucleotides align to TRBD2. V shed 1 base and J 10 bases; nucleotides not matched to a gene: 5. This CDR3 comprises 14 residues. Germline assignment: CDR1 SGHNT and CDR2 YENEEA. The DNA of the CDR3 is TGTGCCAGCAGCTTAGTAGCTAGCGGGGCCGAGCAGTTCTTC. Translation: CASSLVASGAEQFF.

This clone has just a few counts. J is TRBJ2-7 and V is TRBV6-1, with 8 bases fitting TRBD2. V dropped 4 bases and J dropped 2; count of bases not matched to a gene: 4. Germline V gene sequence: CDR1 MNHNS, CDR2 SASEGT. The CDR3 spans 14 residues. Here the CDR3 DNA reads TGTGCCAGCAGTGCGGGGGGGCTCACCTACGAGCAGTACTTC. Translation: CASSAGGLTYEQYF.